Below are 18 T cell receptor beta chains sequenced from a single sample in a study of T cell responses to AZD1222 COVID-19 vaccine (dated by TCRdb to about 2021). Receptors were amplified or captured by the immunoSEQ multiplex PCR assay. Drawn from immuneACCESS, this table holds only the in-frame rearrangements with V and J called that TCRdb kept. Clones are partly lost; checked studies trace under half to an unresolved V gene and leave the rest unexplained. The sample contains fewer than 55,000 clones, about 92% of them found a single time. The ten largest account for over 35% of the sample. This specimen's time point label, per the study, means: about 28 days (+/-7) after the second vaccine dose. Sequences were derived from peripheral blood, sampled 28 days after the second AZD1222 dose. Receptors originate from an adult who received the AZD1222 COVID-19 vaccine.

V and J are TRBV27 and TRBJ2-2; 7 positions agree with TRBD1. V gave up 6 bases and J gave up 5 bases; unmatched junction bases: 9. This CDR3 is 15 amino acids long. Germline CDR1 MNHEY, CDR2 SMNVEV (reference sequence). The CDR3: CASRSVVQGTGELFF. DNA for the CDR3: TGTGCCAGCAGGTCCGTTGTACAGGGGACCGGGGAGCTGTTTTTT.

CDR3 loop: CVSPQVNCSNQPQHF. The CDR3 nucleotides are TGTGTCTCCCCCCAGGTAAATTGTAGCAATCAGCCCCAGCATTTT. The chain carries TRBV9 and TRBJ1-5; D is undetermined. The CDR3 loop spans 15 amino acids. CDR1 SGDLS and CDR2 YYNGEE come from the germline V gene. The full variable domain, its missing parts supplied by reference TRBV9 and TRBJ1-5, is DSGVTQTPKHLITATGQRVTLRCSPRSGDLSVYWYQQSLDQGLQFLIQYYNGEERAKGNILERFSAQQFPDLHSELNLSSLELGDSALYFCVSPQVNCSNQPQHFGDGTRLSIL.

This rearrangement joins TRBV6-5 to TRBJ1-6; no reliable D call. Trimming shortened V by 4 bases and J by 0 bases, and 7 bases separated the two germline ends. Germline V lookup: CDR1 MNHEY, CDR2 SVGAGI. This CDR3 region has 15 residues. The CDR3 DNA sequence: TGTGCCAGCAGTTTATTCTTCTCCTATAATTCACCCCTCCACTTT. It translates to CASSLFFSYNSPLHF.

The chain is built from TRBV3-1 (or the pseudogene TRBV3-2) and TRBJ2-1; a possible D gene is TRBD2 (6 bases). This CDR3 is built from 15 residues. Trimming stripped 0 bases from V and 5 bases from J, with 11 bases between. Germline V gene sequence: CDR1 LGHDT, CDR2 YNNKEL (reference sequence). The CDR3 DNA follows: TGTGCCAGCAGCCAAGATTTACTAGCTAACAATGAGCAGTTCTTC. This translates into CASSQDLLANNEQFF.

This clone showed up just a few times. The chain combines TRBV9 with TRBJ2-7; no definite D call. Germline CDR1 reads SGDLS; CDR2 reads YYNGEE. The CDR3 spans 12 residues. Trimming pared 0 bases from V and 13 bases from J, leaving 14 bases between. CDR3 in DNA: TGTGCCAGCAGCGTAGATGGTACGGCCTATTACTTC. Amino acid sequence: CASSVDGTAYYF. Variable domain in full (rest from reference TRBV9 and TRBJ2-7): DSGVTQTPKHLITATGQRVTLRCSPRSGDLSVYWYQQSLDQGLQFLIQYYNGEERAKGNILERFSAQQFPDLHSELNLSSLELGDSALYFCASSVDGTAYYFGPGTRLTVT.

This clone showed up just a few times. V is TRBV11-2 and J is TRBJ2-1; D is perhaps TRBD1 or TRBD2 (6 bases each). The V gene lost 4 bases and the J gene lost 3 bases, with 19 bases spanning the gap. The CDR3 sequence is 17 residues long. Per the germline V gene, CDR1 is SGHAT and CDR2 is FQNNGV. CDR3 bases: TGTGCCAGCAGCTCCGTCGATAAGGGGGGCAACTACAATGAGCAGTTCTTC. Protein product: CASSSVDKGGNYNEQFF.

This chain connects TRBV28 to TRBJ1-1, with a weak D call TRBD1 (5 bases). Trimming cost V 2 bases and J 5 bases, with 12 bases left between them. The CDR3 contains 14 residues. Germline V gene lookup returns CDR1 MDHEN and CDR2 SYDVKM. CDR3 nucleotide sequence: TGTGCCAGCAGTTTACGTAGGGGCGGAACTGAAGCTTTCTTT. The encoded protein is CASSLRRGGTEAFF.

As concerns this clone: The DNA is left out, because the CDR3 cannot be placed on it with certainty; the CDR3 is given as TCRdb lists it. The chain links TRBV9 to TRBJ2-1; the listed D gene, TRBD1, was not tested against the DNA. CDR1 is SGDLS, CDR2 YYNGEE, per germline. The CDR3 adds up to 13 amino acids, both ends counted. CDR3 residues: CASSVGLGAPPFF.

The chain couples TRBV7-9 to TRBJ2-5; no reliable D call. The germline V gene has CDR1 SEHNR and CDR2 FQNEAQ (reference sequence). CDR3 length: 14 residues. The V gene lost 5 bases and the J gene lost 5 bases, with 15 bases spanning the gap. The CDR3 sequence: CASSPLTAGETQYF. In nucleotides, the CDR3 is TGTGCCAGCAGCCCGTTAACGGCCGGGGAGACCCAGTACTTC.

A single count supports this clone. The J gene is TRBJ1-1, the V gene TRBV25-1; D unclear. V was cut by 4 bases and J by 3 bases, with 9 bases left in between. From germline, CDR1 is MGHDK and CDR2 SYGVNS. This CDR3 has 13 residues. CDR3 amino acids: CASSVQTYTEAFF. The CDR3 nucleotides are TGTGCCAGCAGTGTACAGACGTACACTGAAGCTTTCTTT.

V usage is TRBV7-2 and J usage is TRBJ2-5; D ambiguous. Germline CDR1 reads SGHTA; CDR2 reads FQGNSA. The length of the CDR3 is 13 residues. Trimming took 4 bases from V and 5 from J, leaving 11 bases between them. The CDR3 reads CASSSVPRETQYF. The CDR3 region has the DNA TGTGCCAGCAGCTCCGTTCCCCGGGAGACCCAGTACTTC.

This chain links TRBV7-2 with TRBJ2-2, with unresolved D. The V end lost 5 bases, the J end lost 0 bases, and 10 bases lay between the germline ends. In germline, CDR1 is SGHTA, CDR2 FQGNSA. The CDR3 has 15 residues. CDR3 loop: CASSPVDSNTGELFF. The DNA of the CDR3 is TGTGCCAGCAGCCCGGTCGACTCGAACACCGGGGAGCTGTTTTTT.

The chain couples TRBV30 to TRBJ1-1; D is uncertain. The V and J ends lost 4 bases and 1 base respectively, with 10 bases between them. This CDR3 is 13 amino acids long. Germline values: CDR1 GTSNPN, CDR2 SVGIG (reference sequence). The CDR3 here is CAWIRYENTEAFF. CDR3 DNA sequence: TGTGCCTGGATTCGGTACGAGAACACTGAAGCTTTCTTT.

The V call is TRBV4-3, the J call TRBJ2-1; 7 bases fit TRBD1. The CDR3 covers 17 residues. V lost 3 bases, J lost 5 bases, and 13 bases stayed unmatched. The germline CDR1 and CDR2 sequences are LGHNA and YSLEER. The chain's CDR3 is CASSHESPGQVNNEQFF. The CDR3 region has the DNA TGCGCCAGCAGCCACGAATCACCCGGACAGGTGAACAATGAGCAGTTCTTC.

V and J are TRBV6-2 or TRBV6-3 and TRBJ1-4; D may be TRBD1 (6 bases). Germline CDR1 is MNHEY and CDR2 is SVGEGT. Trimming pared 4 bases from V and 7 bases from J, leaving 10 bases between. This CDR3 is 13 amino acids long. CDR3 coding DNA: TGTGCCAGCAGTTTCGGAGGGGGTGAAAAACTGTTTTTT. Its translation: CASSFGGGEKLFF.

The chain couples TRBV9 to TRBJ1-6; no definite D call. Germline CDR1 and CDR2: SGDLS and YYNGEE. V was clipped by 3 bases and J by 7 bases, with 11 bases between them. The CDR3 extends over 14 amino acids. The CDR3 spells CASSAGRPNSPLHF. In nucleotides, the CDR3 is TGTGCCAGCAGCGCCGGACGGCCCAATTCACCCCTCCACTTT.

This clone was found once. The CDR3 reads CASSSGTGGVGSNQPQHF. The CDR3 DNA is TGTGCCAGCAGCTCCGGGACAGGGGGCGTTGGAAGCAATCAGCCCCAGCATTTT. The chain combines TRBV7-2 with TRBJ1-5; 12 bases line up with TRBD1. The germline V gene encodes CDR1 SGHTA and CDR2 FQGNSA. The CDR3 has 18 amino acids. The ends lost 4 bases at V and 1 base at J; junction bases unmatched: 8.

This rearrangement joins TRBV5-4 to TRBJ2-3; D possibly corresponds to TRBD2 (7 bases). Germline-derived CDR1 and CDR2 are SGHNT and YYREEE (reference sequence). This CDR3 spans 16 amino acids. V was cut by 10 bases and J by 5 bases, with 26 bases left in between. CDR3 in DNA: TGTGCCGGAGGGGCGGGGGCTCAAAGAAACATAGATACGCAGTATTTT. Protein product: CAGGAGAQRNIDTQYF.